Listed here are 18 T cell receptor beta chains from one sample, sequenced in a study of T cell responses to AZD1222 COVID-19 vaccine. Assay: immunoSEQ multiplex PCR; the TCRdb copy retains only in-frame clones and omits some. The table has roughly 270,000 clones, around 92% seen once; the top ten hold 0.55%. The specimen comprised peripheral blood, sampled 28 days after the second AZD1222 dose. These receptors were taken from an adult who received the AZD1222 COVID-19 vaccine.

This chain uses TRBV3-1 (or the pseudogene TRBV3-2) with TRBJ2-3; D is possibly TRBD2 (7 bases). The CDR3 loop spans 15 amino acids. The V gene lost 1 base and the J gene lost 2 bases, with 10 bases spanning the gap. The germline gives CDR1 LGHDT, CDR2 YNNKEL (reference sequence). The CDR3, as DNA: TGTGCCAGCAGCCAAGTGGCGGGGGCCACAGATACGCAGTATTTT. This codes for CASSQVAGATDTQYF.

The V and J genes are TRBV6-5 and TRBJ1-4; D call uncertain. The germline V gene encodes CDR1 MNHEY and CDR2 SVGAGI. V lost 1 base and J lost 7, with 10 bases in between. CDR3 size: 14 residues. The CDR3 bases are TGTGCCAGCAGTTACTGGGGAGAGGGTGAAAAACTGTTTTTT. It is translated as CASSYWGEGEKLFF.

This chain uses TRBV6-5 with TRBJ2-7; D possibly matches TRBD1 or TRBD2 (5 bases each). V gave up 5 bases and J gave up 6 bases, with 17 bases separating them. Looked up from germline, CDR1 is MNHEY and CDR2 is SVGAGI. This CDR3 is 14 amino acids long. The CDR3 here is CASSPRGSEAEQYF. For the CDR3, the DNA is TGTGCCAGCAGTCCCCGGGGCTCCGAAGCCGAGCAGTACTTC.

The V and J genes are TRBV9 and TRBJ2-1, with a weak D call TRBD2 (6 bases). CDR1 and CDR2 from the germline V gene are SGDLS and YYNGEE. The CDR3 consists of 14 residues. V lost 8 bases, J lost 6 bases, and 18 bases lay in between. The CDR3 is CASAVGGEGNEQFF. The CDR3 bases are TGTGCCAGTGCCGTCGGGGGAGAGGGCAATGAGCAGTTCTTC.

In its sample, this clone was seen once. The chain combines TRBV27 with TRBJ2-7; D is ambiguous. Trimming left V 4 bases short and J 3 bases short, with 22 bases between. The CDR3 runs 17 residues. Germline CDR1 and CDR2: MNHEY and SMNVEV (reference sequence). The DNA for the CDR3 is TGTGCCAGCAGTTCCTCGCGGAAACCTACGATGTTCTACGAGCAGTACTTC. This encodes CASSSSRKPTMFYEQYF.

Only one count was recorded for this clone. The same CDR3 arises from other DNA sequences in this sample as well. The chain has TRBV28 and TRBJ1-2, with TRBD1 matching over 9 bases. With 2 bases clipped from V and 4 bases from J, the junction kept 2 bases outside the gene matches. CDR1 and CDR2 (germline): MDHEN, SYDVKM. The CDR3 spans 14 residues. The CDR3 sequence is CASSLGGQGYGYTF. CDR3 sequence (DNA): TGTGCCAGCAGTTTAGGGGGACAGGGCTATGGCTACACCTTC.

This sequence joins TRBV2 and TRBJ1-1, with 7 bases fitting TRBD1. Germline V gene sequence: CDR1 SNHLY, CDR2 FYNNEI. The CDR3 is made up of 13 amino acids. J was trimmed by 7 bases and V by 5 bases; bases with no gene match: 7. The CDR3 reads CASSYGTAREAFF. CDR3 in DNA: TGTGCCAGCAGTTACGGGACAGCTCGTGAAGCTTTCTTT.

CDR3 in DNA: TGCAGTGCTAGTCAGGGAGGAGTTGGAAACACCATATATTTT. This encodes CSASQGGVGNTIYF. The genes are TRBV20-1 and TRBJ1-3; D might be TRBD1 (5 bases). CDR3 size: 14 residues. The germline V gene has CDR1 DFQATT and CDR2 SNEGSKA (reference sequence). V lost 3 bases, J lost 3 bases, and 12 bases lay in between.

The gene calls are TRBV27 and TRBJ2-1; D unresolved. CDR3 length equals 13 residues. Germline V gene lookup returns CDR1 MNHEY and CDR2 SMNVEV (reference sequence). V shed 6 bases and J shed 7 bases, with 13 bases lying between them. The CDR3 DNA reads TGTGCCAGCAGCCATAATATAGGGAATGAGCAGTTCTTC. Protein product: CASSHNIGNEQFF.

CDR3 protein: CASSPPWGSGANVLTF. The CDR3 DNA follows: TGTGCCAGCAGCCCCCCTTGGGGCTCTGGGGCCAACGTCCTGACTTTC. The rearrangement links TRBV7-9 to TRBJ2-6; no firm D call. Germline V gene lookup returns CDR1 SEHNR and CDR2 FQNEAQ (reference sequence). Between the trimmed V and J ends, which lost 5 bases and 0 bases, there was a span of 11 bases. The CDR3 is 16 amino acids.

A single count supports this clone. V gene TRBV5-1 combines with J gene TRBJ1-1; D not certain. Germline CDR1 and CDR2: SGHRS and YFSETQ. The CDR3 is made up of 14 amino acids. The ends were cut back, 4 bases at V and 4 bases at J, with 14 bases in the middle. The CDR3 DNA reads TGCGCCAGCAGCCGACTGGGCGGGAGCACTGAAGCTTTCTTT. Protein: CASSRLGGSTEAFF.

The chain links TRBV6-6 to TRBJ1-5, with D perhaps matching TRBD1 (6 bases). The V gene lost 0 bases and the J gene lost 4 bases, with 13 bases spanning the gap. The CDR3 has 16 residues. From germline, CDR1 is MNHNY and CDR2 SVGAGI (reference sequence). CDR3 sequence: CASSYSFGGPNQPQHF. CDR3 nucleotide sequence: TGTGCCAGCAGTTACTCTTTTGGGGGGCCTAATCAGCCCCAGCATTTT.

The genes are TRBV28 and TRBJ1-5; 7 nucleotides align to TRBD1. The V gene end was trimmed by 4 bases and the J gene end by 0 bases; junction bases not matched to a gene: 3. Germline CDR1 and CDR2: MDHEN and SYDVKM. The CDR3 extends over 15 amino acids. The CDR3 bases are TGTGCCAGCAGTTGGGACAGTTATAGCAATCAGCCCCAGCATTTT. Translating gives CASSWDSYSNQPQHF. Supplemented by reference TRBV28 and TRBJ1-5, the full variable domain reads DVKVTQSSRYLVKRTGEKVFLECVQDMDHENMFWYRQDPGLGLRLIYFSYDVKMKEKGDIPEGYSVSREKKERFSLILESASTNQTSMYLCASSWDSYSNQPQHFGDGTRLSIL.

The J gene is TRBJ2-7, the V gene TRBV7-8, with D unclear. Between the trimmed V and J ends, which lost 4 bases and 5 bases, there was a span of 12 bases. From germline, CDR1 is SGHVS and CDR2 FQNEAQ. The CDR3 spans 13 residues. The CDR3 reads CASSSGNFNEQYF. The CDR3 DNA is TGTGCCAGCAGCTCTGGGAACTTCAACGAGCAGTACTTC.

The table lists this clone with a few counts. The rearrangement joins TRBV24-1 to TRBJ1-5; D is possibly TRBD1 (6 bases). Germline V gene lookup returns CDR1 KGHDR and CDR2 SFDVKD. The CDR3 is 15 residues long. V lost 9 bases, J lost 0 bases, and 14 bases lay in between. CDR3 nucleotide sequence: TGTGCCACCCAAGGGGGACCCCTTAGCAATCAGCCCCAGCATTTT. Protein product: CATQGGPLSNQPQHF.

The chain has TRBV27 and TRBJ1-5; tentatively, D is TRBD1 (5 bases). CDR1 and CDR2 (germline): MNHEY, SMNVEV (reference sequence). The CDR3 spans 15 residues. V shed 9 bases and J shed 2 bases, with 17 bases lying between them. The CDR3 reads CASGVRGWGNQPQHF. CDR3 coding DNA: TGTGCCAGTGGGGTACGGGGCTGGGGCAATCAGCCCCAGCATTTT.

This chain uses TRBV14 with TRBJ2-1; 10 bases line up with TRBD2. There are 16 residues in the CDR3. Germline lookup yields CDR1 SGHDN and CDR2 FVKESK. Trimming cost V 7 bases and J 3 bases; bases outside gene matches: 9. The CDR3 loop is CASIPFSGGYYNEQFF. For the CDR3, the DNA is TGTGCCAGCATCCCATTTAGCGGGGGGTACTACAATGAGCAGTTCTTC.

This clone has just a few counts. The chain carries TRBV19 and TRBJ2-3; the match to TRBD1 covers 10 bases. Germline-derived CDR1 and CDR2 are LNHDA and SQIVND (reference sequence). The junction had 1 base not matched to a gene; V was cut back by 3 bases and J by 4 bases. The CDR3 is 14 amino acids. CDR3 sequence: CASSIGQGADTQYF. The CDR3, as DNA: TGTGCCAGTAGTATCGGACAGGGGGCAGATACGCAGTATTTT.